The entry below describes one T cell receptor (beta chain). Its antigen is unidentified. With 0 bases clipped from V and 9 bases from J, the junction kept 7 bases outside the gene matches. The CDR3 sequence is 16 residues long. The repertoire was sequenced with immunoSEQ multiplex PCR; TCRdb's copy has only in-frame clones and lacks some. The sample consists of 54,000 or so clones, over 70% of them appearing once. The data were taken from a study of OX40 agonist ivuxolimab in advanced cancers. Study overall: Clinicians treated patients with ivuxolimab, an agonistic anti-OX40 (CD134) antibody. Antecedent anti-PD-1, anti-PD-L1 or anti-CTLA-4 therapy was permissible, with approximately 44% having received some.

Study-wide results and caveats: Clonal expansion from baseline to week 6 occurred in both CD4+ and CD8+ T cells. In the expanded peripheral T cells, antigen specificity was never determined.

The chain joins TRBV5-3 to TRBJ2-1, with 12 bases fitting TRBD2. TRBV5-3 is labeled an ORF, and its function is uncertain. This specimen consisted of CD4+ or CD8+ T cells sorted from blood, obtained in a trial of the OX40 agonist ivuxolimab. The receptor's source is an adult with an advanced solid tumor such as melanoma, head and neck, liver or kidney cancer. The CDR3 protein is CARSLDASGRAGEQFF. Written as DNA, the CDR3 is TGTGCCAGAAGCTTGGACGCTAGCGGGAGGGCAGGTGAGCAGTTCTTC.